These T cell receptor beta chains were read from a single sample in a study of cytomegalovirus exposure and HLA in healthy donors. This table comes from immunoSEQ multiplex PCR, and its TCRdb copy is limited to in-frame clones, with some not included. Of around 140,000 clones in the sample, approximately 80% were seen once. Source material: PBMCs. The receptors originated from a female donor in good health and CMV-seronegative. Both conserved end residues are part of each CDR3.

v_call cdr3_aa
TRBV28 CASSSPGVTYEQYF
TRBV5-1 CASSLDRFGQFF
TRBV7-2 CASSPLDGANVLTF
TRBV11-3 CASSLGLAGGELFF
TRBV19 CASRYGGNQPQHF
TRBV6-4 CASSETFSSGRIKQFF
TRBV9 CASSVRSRTDTQYF
TRBV11-2 CASSWPGQSREQYF
TRBV19 CASSKGRRTGKGYGYTF
TRBV19 CASSARDTGSYEQYF
TRBV6-1 CASRQGANYGYTF
TRBV5-6 CASSLDRASEAFF
TRBV6-5 CASSYSRGAGGYTF
TRBV25-1 CASQGEDIAGELFF
TRBV5-4 CASSSRGGIQFF
TRBV2 CASRGTVNEKLFF
TRBV19 CASSIVPGTSNTEAFF
TRBV30 CAWSPGGLAYGYTF
TRBV19 CASSADWNEQFF
TRBV6-6 CASRGLSTYEQYF
TRBV19 CASARDRGPMSNQPQHF
TRBV19 CASSITVNTEAFF
TRBV5-1 CASSLDRGWDEQYF
TRBV4-1 CASSQVSLAGGPREQYF
TRBV6-6 CASSYSQGSTEAFF
TRBV7-2 CASSLSISGSQDTQYF
TRBV7-2 CASSSYNSLYTF
TRBV10-1 CASSVNSLYGYTF
TRBV9 CASSADSSGNTIYF
TRBV4-1 CASSQASGDEQYF
TRBV19 CASSSGSYNEQFF
TRBV30 CAWTGSLNEKLFF
TRBV6-1 CASSEVSGKNIQYF
TRBV6-5 CASSYRGGSTDTQYF
TRBV7-9 CASSLEATSYEQYF